Following are 9 T cell receptor beta chains from one sample sequenced in a study of T cells after yellow fever vaccination. TCRdb ran MiXCR on the 5' RACE reads and lists one entry per CDR3 protein. The table records 110,000 or so distinct CDR3 sequences, about 7% of them present only once. The sequencing here drew on CD4+ T cells sorted from PBMCs, taken approximately 40 days after the first yellow fever vaccination. Receptors originate from a man between 18 and 35 years old who received the YFV17D yellow fever vaccine.

This clonotype has a count of ten or more. The rearrangement uses TRBV5-1 and TRBJ2-7; D remains unclear. The germline V and J ends were trimmed by 0 bases and 0 bases, with 10 bases remaining between them. The germline CDR1 and CDR2 sequences are SGHRS and YFSETQ. The CDR3 contains 15 residues. The CDR3 protein is CASSLAEQTSYEQYF. DNA of the CDR3: TGCGCCAGCAGCTTGGCCGAACAGACCTCCTACGAGCAGTACTTC.

The gene calls are TRBV28 and TRBJ2-5; D may be TRBD1 (6 bases). The V end was cut by 1 base, the J end by 9 bases, with 15 bases between. The CDR3 sequence is 14 residues long. CDR1 and CDR2 (germline): MDHEN, SYDVKM. The CDR3 DNA reads TGTGCCAGCAGTTTATATAGAGGGGCAGGGGCCCAGTACTTC. The encoded protein is CASSLYRGAGAQYF.

The table lists this clonotype with many counts. The gene calls are TRBV6-5 and TRBJ2-3; no reliable D call. Germline assignment: CDR1 MNHEY and CDR2 SVGAGI. The CDR3 covers 15 residues. The V end was cut by 2 bases, the J end by 0 bases, with 9 bases between. The CDR3 protein is CASSYIGSSTDTQYF. The CDR3 nucleotides read TGTGCCAGCAGTTACATCGGGTCTAGCACAGATACGCAGTATTTT.

There are many counts of this clonotype. This chain connects TRBV10-1 to TRBJ2-1, with D perhaps assigned TRBD1 or TRBD2 (5 bases each). The CDR3 consists of 15 residues. Trimming took off 8 bases at V and 5 bases at J, with 19 bases between the two ends. Germline loops: CDR1 WNHNN, CDR2 SYGVQD (reference sequence). The CDR3 sequence is CASLEVRDPHNEQFF. Here the CDR3 DNA reads TGCGCCAGCCTCGAGGTCAGGGACCCCCACAATGAGCAGTTCTTC.

This clonotype was picked up many times. The chain uses TRBV18 and TRBJ1-5, with unresolved D. The CDR3 is 13 residues long. The V gene's germline CDR1 is KGHSH and CDR2 LQKENI. Between the trimmed V and J ends, which lost 3 bases and 7 bases, there was a span of 10 bases. Here the CDR3 DNA reads TGTGCCAGCTCACCCGAGCCCCGCCAGCCCCAGCATTTT. Translated: CASSPEPRQPQHF.

This clonotype was picked up many times. This rearrangement joins TRBV7-2 to TRBJ2-2, with 7 bases fitting TRBD2. This CDR3 has 16 amino acids. From germline, CDR1 is SGHTA and CDR2 FQGNSA. V dropped 5 bases and J dropped 0; count of bases not matched to a gene: 6. The CDR3 reads CASSPAGPSNTGELFF. CDR3 bases: TGTGCCAGCAGCCCAGCGGGGCCCTCGAACACCGGGGAGCTGTTTTTT.

There are many counts of this clonotype. The gene calls are TRBV5-1 and TRBJ2-1, with D perhaps matching TRBD1 (6 bases). CDR1 and CDR2 from the germline V gene are SGHRS and YFSETQ. V was trimmed by 4 bases and J by 12 bases, leaving 20 bases between them. This CDR3 has 14 residues. The CDR3 protein is CASSAPEQGRGQFF. The DNA of the CDR3 is TGCGCCAGCAGCGCACCCGAACAGGGCAGGGGGCAGTTCTTC.

This clonotype was detected ten times or more. The chain uses TRBV10-2 and TRBJ2-5; possible D gene TRBD1, 6 bases. This CDR3 is 15 amino acids long. V lost 3 bases, J lost 4 bases, and 15 bases lay in between. Germline V lookup: CDR1 WSHSY, CDR2 SAAADI. The CDR3 nucleotides are TGCGCCAGCAGTGATCACAGGGTGGGGAGAGAGACCCAGTACTTC. As protein: CASSDHRVGRETQYF.

This clonotype was recorded many times. The chain uses TRBV5-1 and TRBJ1-6; D is unresolved. V was clipped by 0 bases and J by 1 base, with 11 bases between them. The CDR3 consists of 17 residues. CDR1 and CDR2 from the germline V gene are SGHRS and YFSETQ. The CDR3 protein is CASSLDEGGSYNSPLHF. The CDR3 bases are TGCGCCAGCAGCTTGGATGAGGGTGGGTCCTATAATTCACCCCTCCACTTT.